This entry concerns a single T cell receptor (beta chain). The data stem from a study of blood T cell repertoires in COVID-19. Study overall: COVID-19 samples, acute and convalescent, were from the United States, Italy and Spain. PBMCs, B-cell-depleted T cells, or T cells provided the cDNA or gDNA that made up the material.

Between the trimmed V and J ends, which lost 5 bases and 0 bases, there was a span of 11 bases. Germline values: CDR1 SGHAT, CDR2 FQNNGV. The CDR3 runs 15 residues. Clones were sequenced by immunoSEQ multiplex PCR, and TCRdb holds only the in-frame ones, with some missing. In the table there are around 150,000 clones, 87% of which are singletons. Sequencing used peripheral blood. This clonotype was sampled from a woman between 55 and 75 years old with active or convalescent COVID-19. The gene calls are TRBV11-2 and TRBJ1-3; D call uncertain. The CDR3 DNA follows: TGTGCCAGCAGCCACCCTGGGAGCTCTGGAAACACCATATATTTT. Its translation is CASSHPGSSGNTIYF. The whole variable domain, remainder taken from reference TRBV11-2 and TRBJ1-3, is EAGVAQSPRYKIIEKRQSVAFWCNPISGHATLYWYQQILGQGPKLLIQFQNNGVVDDSQLPKDRFSAERLKGVDSTLKIQPAKLEDSAVYLCASSHPGSSGNTIYFGEGSWLTVV.